This T cell receptor beta chain emerged from a study of cytomegalovirus exposure and HLA in healthy donors. A remark on this clone: Its specificity is not known.

The study, taken as a whole, reports: The sole available immune exposure information was CMV serostatus. Sequence variants that were highly shared formed a cluster that was likely a sequencing artifact. DRB1 showed the most TCR associations and HLA-C the fewest in a later analysis, as rates varied by HLA locus.

Vbeta (60) and Jbeta (13) primers were used in the PCR. Here immunoSEQ multiplex PCR was the method, and the copy in TCRdb shows in-frame clones only, minus some. The sample records 120,000 to 150,000 clones, 70% to 80% being singletons. The ends lost 1 base at V and 4 bases at J; junction bases unmatched: 11. Germline CDR1 and CDR2: LGHNA and YSLEER. The CDR3 has 18 residues. At collection, donors were nominally healthy, but unrecorded immune exposures were probable. This clonotype originated in a woman between 40 and 55 years old in good health and CMV-seropositive. V usage is TRBV4-3 and J usage is TRBJ2-1, with TRBD2 matching over 9 bases. Material: PBMCs. The CDR3 is CASSQVGGSGSYYNEQFF. In nucleotides, the CDR3 is TGCGCCAGCAGCCAAGTTGGAGGTAGCGGGAGTTATTACAATGAGCAGTTCTTC.